This TCR beta chain was recorded in a study of CD8 T cells in Susac syndrome. A quantity of roughly 0.5 to 1 ug RNA underwent reverse transcription using random hexamers. TCR beta CDR3 was amplified by immunoSEQ multiplex PCR. This amplification extended across 54 Vbeta and 13 Jbeta segments. Using its own MiXCR run on the immunoSEQ multiplex PCR reads, TCRdb lists one record per CDR3 protein. The sample holds roughly 200,000 distinct CDR3 sequences, 95% seen once. TCR beta sequencing covered blood CD8+ and CD4+ T cells. Relapsing-remitting disease, either stable or active, was present in the treatment-naive patients who were the multiple sclerosis controls. While CD8+ and CD4+ T cells were isolated negatively, TEMRA cells were enriched by FACS. The CDR3 is 12 amino acids. Germline CDR1 is MDHEN and CDR2 is SYDVKM. With 6 bases removed from V and 0 bases from J, the gap between germline ends came to 2 bases.

The V call is TRBV28, the J call TRBJ2-2; D ambiguous. This TCR was recovered from a human donor with multiple sclerosis. Specimen: CD4+ T cells from PBMCs. This chain's CDR3 is CASRANTGELFF. In nucleotides, the CDR3 is TGTGCCAGCAGAGCGAACACCGGGGAGCTGTTTTTT. The whole variable domain, filled in from reference TRBV28 and TRBJ2-2, reads DVKVTQSSRYLVKRTGEKVFLECVQDMDHENMFWYRQDPGLGLRLIYFSYDVKMKEKGDIPEGYSVSREKKERFSLILESASTNQTSMYLCASRANTGELFFGEGSRLTVL.